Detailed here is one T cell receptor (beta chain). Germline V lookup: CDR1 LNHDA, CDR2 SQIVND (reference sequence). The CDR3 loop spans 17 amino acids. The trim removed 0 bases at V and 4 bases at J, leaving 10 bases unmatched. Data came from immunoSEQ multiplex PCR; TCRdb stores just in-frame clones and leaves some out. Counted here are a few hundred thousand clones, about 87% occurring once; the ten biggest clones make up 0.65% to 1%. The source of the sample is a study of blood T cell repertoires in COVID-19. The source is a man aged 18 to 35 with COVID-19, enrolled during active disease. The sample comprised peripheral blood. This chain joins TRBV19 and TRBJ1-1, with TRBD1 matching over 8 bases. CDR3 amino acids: CASSIDRAQGAPTEAFF. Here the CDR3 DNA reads TGTGCCAGTAGTATAGATCGCGCTCAGGGGGCGCCCACTGAAGCTTTCTTT. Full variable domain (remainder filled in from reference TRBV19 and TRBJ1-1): DGGITQSPKYLFRKEGQNVTLSCEQNLNHDAMYWYRQDPGQGLRLIYYSQIVNDFQKGDIAEGYSVSREKKESFPLTVTSAQKNPTAFYLCASSIDRAQGAPTEAFFGQGTRLTVV.